The next 29 T cell receptor beta chains were all read from a single sample in a study of liver allograft versus peripheral blood T cells. Study information: Transplanted livers held T cell receptor repertoires, and these were compared with repertoires in recipients' peripheral blood.

TCRdb itself ran the reads through MiXCR, one entry per CDR3 protein. This sample has about 16,000 distinct CDR3 sequences, with roughly 21% found just once. These receptors were obtained from a human patient who had a liver transplant. These T cells may partly come from the graft donor.

By share, this clonotype counts as medium-sized. The chain has TRBV10-3 and TRBJ1-1; maybe TRBD1 (6 bases). There are 16 residues in the CDR3. Trimming shortened V by 2 bases and J by 4 bases, and 17 bases separated the two germline ends. CDR1 and CDR2 (germline): ENHRY, SYGVKD. CDR3 DNA: TGTGCCATCAGTGAGAGGGGGGGAGGTCGAAGCACTGAAGCTTTCTTT. Translated, it gives CAISERGGGRSTEAFF.

The rearrangement uses TRBV19 and TRBJ1-5; D gene ambiguous. V was shortened by 1 base and J by 0 bases, with 7 bases between the two germline ends. The CDR3 extends over 15 amino acids. Germline CDR1 reads LNHDA; CDR2 reads SQIVND (reference sequence). As DNA, the CDR3 is TGTGCCAGTAGTATAGGGGGATATAGCAATCAGCCCCAGCATTTT. Its protein is CASSIGGYSNQPQHF.

This clonotype was counted ten times or more. The V gene is TRBV6-2 or TRBV6-3, the J gene TRBJ1-1; 7 nucleotides agree with TRBD1. CDR3 size: 13 residues. The germline V gene has CDR1 MNHEY and CDR2 SVGEGT. J was trimmed by 4 bases and V by 8 bases; bases with no gene match: 7. The CDR3, as DNA: TGTGCCAGCGAAGACAGGGTGTCCACTGAAGCTTTCTTT. This sequence encodes CASEDRVSTEAFF.

This clonotype was recorded many times. V usage is TRBV19 and J usage is TRBJ2-7, with 9 positions matching TRBD1. The CDR3 runs to 16 residues. Germline-derived CDR1 and CDR2 are LNHDA and SQIVND (reference sequence). Trimming cost V 5 bases and J 1 base; bases outside gene matches: 9. The DNA of the CDR3 is TGTGCCAGTAGTCCCGGGACAGGGCCCCAATCCTACGAGCAGTACTTC. Its protein product is CASSPGTGPQSYEQYF.

By share of the sample, this clonotype is medium-sized. The chain uses TRBV18 and TRBJ2-3, with D uncertain. Germline CDR1 is KGHSH and CDR2 is LQKENI. The CDR3 is 15 amino acids. Trimming took off 4 bases at V and 2 bases at J, with 13 bases between the two ends. CDR3 region: CASSRYVDHTDTQYF. The CDR3 bases are TGTGCCAGCTCACGTTATGTGGACCACACAGATACGCAGTATTTT.

This clonotype was detected only a few times. This rearrangement joins TRBV18 to TRBJ1-6, with D hard to call. The ends were cut back, 3 bases at V and 0 bases at J, with 18 bases in the middle. The CDR3 runs 19 residues. The germline V gene encodes CDR1 KGHSH and CDR2 LQKENI. CDR3 region: CASSPLRQPESSYNSPLHF. For the CDR3, the DNA is TGTGCCAGCTCACCTCTTAGGCAACCGGAGAGCTCCTATAATTCACCCCTCCACTTT. The full variable domain, its missing parts supplied by reference TRBV18 and TRBJ1-6, is NAGVMQNPRHLVRRRGQEARLRCSPMKGHSHVYWYRQLPEEGLKFMVYLQKENIIDESGMPKERFSAEFPKEGPSILRIQQVVRGDSAAYFCASSPLRQPESSYNSPLHFGNGTRLTVT.

This clonotype was detected only a few times. The chain uses TRBV6-2 or TRBV6-3 and TRBJ1-5; 9 nucleotides line up with TRBD1. Germline V gene sequence: CDR1 MNHEY, CDR2 SVGEGT. This CDR3 region has 19 residues. J gave up 5 bases and V 0 bases, and 14 bases lay outside the gene matches. The DNA for the CDR3 is TGTGCCAGCAGTTACTCGCGCATTCCACTGGACAGGGGTTATCAGCCCCAGCATTTT. Its translation is CASSYSRIPLDRGYQPQHF.

V usage is TRBV9 and J usage is TRBJ1-1; D is unclear. CDR3 length: 14 amino acids. Germline CDR1 reads SGDLS; CDR2 reads YYNGEE. The germline V and J ends were trimmed by 4 bases and 4 bases, with 14 bases remaining between them. For the CDR3, the DNA is TGTGCCAGCAGCTTTTTGGGGATACCCACTGAAGCTTTCTTT. Translated, it gives CASSFLGIPTEAFF.

On this clonotype itself: Given a much more abundant clone one base away, this may be a read error. The CDR3 ends on some other residue instead of the conserved phenylalanine or tryptophan, so this is likely a read error. This chain links TRBV29-1 with TRBJ1-5, with 8 bases aligning to TRBD1. This CDR3 is built from 13 residues. V dropped 6 bases and J dropped 1; count of bases not matched to a gene: 2. CDR1 SQVTM and CDR2 ANQGSEA come from the germline V gene. The CDR3 region has the DNA TGCAGCGTCCGGACAGGGAGCAATCAGCCCCAGCATTTA. Protein sequence: CSVRTGSNQPQHL.

This clonotype was detected many times. The chain recombines TRBV29-1 with TRBJ2-7, with 10 positions matching TRBD2. V dropped 6 bases and J dropped 5; count of bases not matched to a gene: 4. Per the germline V gene, CDR1 is SQVTM and CDR2 is ANQGSEA. The CDR3 has 12 amino acids. In nucleotides, the CDR3 is TGCAGCGTCGGACTAGCGGCGAACGAGCAGTACTTC. Protein: CSVGLAANEQYF.

This rearrangement joins TRBV7-2 to TRBJ1-2; tentative D call: TRBD1 (5 bases). Germline values: CDR1 SGHTA, CDR2 FQGNSA. This CDR3 has 15 amino acids. Trimming took 5 bases from V and 8 from J, leaving 21 bases between them. The CDR3 bases are TGTGCCAGCAGCAGTTGGCAGGGAGGGGAAAAGGGCTACACCTTC. Its translation is CASSSWQGGEKGYTF.

In this sample, this clonotype turned up many times. The rearrangement uses TRBV10-3 and TRBJ2-1, with D maybe TRBD2 (5 bases). This CDR3 contains 15 residues. CDR1 is ENHRY and CDR2 is SYGVKD in the germline V gene. V was cut by 7 bases and J by 0 bases, with 13 bases left in between. In DNA, the CDR3 is TGTGCCATCACCTCCACAGAGGGCTCCTACAATGAGCAGTTCTTC. This gives the protein CAITSTEGSYNEQFF.

This chain uses TRBV25-1 with TRBJ1-2, with 9 positions matching TRBD1. Trimming at V came to 1 base and at J to 6 bases, leaving 3 bases not matched to a gene. Germline-derived CDR1 and CDR2 are MGHDK and SYGVNS. The CDR3 sequence is 14 residues long. The chain's CDR3 is CASSESGTGNGYTF. The CDR3 nucleotides read TGTGCCAGCAGTGAATCCGGGACAGGGAATGGCTACACCTTC.

This chain joins TRBV5-5 and TRBJ1-6; 10 positions agree with TRBD1. This CDR3 has 15 residues. After removal of 4 bases from V and 7 bases from J, the junction contained 5 bases not matched to a gene. The germline CDR1 and CDR2 sequences are SGHKS and YYEKEE (reference sequence). CDR3 protein: CASSAQGQGNSPLHF. DNA of the CDR3: TGTGCCAGCAGCGCCCAGGGACAGGGGAATTCACCCCTCCACTTT.

This chain connects TRBV12-3 or TRBV12-4 to TRBJ2-5; 9 bases agree with TRBD2. The CDR3 extends over 14 amino acids. V lost 5 bases to trimming and J lost 5 bases; unmatched junction nucleotides: 6. Here the CDR3 DNA reads TGTGCCAGCAGTGAAAATAGCGGGGGTGAGACCCAGTACTTC. It encodes CASSENSGGETQYF.

With respect to this clonotype: The DNA is left out, because the CDR3 cannot be placed on it with certainty; the CDR3 is given as TCRdb lists it. The rearrangement joins TRBV27 to TRBJ2-2. The CDR3 is 19 residues long, counting both termini. Germline CDR1 MNHEY, CDR2 SMNVEV (reference sequence). CDR3 sequence: CASSFNGNIQYFGAGELFF.

This clonotype was seen at least ten times. This chain uses TRBV7-9 with TRBJ1-2, with TRBD1 as a possible D gene (6 bases). V was cut by 5 bases and J by 4 bases, with 26 bases left in between. The CDR3 is 18 amino acids. Per germline, CDR1 SEHNR and CDR2 FQNEAQ (reference sequence). The CDR3 reads CASSPLSPSQGTSYGYTF. For the CDR3, the DNA is TGTGCCAGCAGCCCCCTAAGCCCGTCCCAGGGGACCTCCTATGGCTACACCTTC.

This clonotype was seen many times. The chain couples TRBV27 to TRBJ2-7; 8 bases align to TRBD1. CDR1 is MNHEY and CDR2 is SMNVEV in the germline V gene (reference sequence). With V trimmed by 5 bases and J by 0 bases, 15 bases remained unmatched. The CDR3 has 18 amino acids. CDR3: CASSPWTGYPRSSYEQYF. In nucleotides, the CDR3 is TGTGCCAGCAGTCCATGGACAGGGTACCCCAGGAGCTCCTACGAGCAGTACTTC.

This clonotype came up a few times. The chain has TRBV7-2 and TRBJ1-1, with TRBD1 matching over 10 bases. J was trimmed by 1 base and V by 5 bases; bases with no gene match: 13. The germline gives CDR1 SGHTA, CDR2 FQGNSA. The CDR3 is 18 amino acids. The CDR3: CASSPRPGTGAWNTEAFF. The CDR3 coding sequence is TGTGCCAGCAGCCCCCGACCTGGGACAGGGGCTTGGAACACTGAAGCTTTCTTT. Full variable domain (remainder filled in from reference TRBV7-2 and TRBJ1-1): GAGVSQSPSNKVTEKGKDVELRCDPISGHTALYWYRQSLGQGLEFLIYFQGNSAPDKSGLPSDRFSAERTGGSVSTLTIQRTQQEDSAVYLCASSPRPGTGAWNTEAFFGQGTRLTVV.

V usage is TRBV15 and J usage is TRBJ2-1; 7 bases fit TRBD2. This CDR3 spans 13 amino acids. Germline lookup yields CDR1 LNHNV and CDR2 YYDKDF (reference sequence). J lost 10 bases, V lost 3 bases, and 6 bases had no gene match. For the CDR3, the DNA is TGTGCCACCAGCAGGGCCCTAGCGGAGGAGCAGTTCTTC. Its protein is CATSRALAEEQFF. Based on the CDR3 plus reference TRBV15 and TRBJ2-1, the full variable domain is DAMVIQNPRYQVTQFGKPVTLSCSQTLNHNVMYWYQQKSSQAPKLLFHYYDKDFNNEADTPDNFQSRRPNTSFCFLDIRSPGLGDTAMYLCATSRALAEEQFFGPGTRLTVL.

This clonotype was picked up a small number of times. CDR3 DNA sequence: TGTGCCAGCAGCTTTACGCACGGGACTACAGACGAGCAGTACTTC. Encoded protein: CASSFTHGTTDEQYF. The chain carries TRBV7-9 and TRBJ2-7, with TRBD2 identical over 7 bases. V lost 3 bases to trimming and J lost 5 bases; unmatched junction nucleotides: 10. The CDR3 totals 15 residues. Germline V gene sequence: CDR1 SEHNR, CDR2 FQNEAQ (reference sequence).

CDR3 in amino acids: CSALAGGPSEQFF. The CDR3 nucleotides are TGCAGTGCTTTAGCGGGGGGGCCCAGTGAGCAGTTCTTC. The rearrangement links TRBV20-1 to TRBJ2-1; TRBD2 matches at 11 bases. This CDR3 is 13 amino acids long. Trimming took 5 bases from V and 9 from J; bases not matched to a gene: 6. Germline assignment: CDR1 DFQATT and CDR2 SNEGSKA (reference sequence).

This chain's CDR3 is CASTNGGPSSYNEQFF. As DNA, the CDR3 is TGTGCCAGCACTAACGGAGGGCCGAGCTCCTACAATGAGCAGTTCTTC. The chain has TRBV5-6 and TRBJ2-1; TRBD2 might be the D (6 bases). Trimming stripped 6 bases from V and 0 bases from J, with 16 bases between. The CDR3 contains 16 residues. Germline assignment: CDR1 SGHDT and CDR2 YYEEEE. The complete variable domain, with remaining parts taken from reference TRBV5-6 and TRBJ2-1, reads DAGVTQSPTHLIKTRGQQVTLRCSPKSGHDTVSWYQQALGQGPQFIFQYYEEEERQRGNFPDRFSGHQFPNYSSELNVNALLLGDSALYLCASTNGGPSSYNEQFFGPGTRLTVL.

The sample holds one count of this clonotype. This may arise from a read error, as a much more abundant clone is one base away. This rearrangement joins TRBV5-6 to TRBJ1-4; D perhaps matches TRBD1 (5 bases). Germline CDR1 reads SGHDT; CDR2 reads YYEEEE. This CDR3 spans 17 amino acids. Trimming shortened V by 4 bases and J by 5 bases, and 21 bases separated the two germline ends. CDR3 bases: TGTGCCAGCAGCGTGGGGCGTTGGACACGTCGGAATGAAAAACTGTTTTTT. This codes for CASSVGRWTRRNEKLFF.

The rearrangement uses TRBV30 and TRBJ1-3; D ambiguous. V lost 1 base, J lost 1 base, and 5 bases lay in between. Germline lookup yields CDR1 GTSNPN and CDR2 SVGIG (reference sequence). The CDR3 runs to 13 residues. CDR3 loop: CAWSGGSGNTIYF. As DNA, the CDR3 is TGTGCCTGGAGTGGCGGGTCTGGAAACACCATATATTTT.

This clonotype has just a few counts. The J gene is TRBJ2-1, the V gene TRBV12-3 or TRBV12-4; 10 nucleotides align to TRBD1. J lost 0 bases, V lost 8 bases, and 10 bases had no gene match. The CDR3 covers 17 residues. CDR3 in DNA: TGTGCCAGCTCGGACAGGGGGGCCATCAGCTCCTACAATGAGCAGTTCTTC. Translated, it gives CASSDRGAISSYNEQFF.

V gene TRBV30 combines with J gene TRBJ1-5, with D unclear. This CDR3 contains 14 residues. Germline V gives CDR1 GTSNPN, CDR2 SVGIG (reference sequence). Between the trimmed V and J ends, which lost 0 bases and 5 bases, there was a span of 11 bases. CDR3 bases: TGTGCCTGGAGTGTATCGGGTTATGATCAGCCCCAGCATTTT. Its protein product is CAWSVSGYDQPQHF.

The chain carries TRBV20-1 and TRBJ1-1; TRBD1 might be the D (5 bases). V was pared by 4 bases and J by 4 bases, with 13 bases between. The CDR3 loop spans 13 amino acids. Per the germline V gene, CDR1 is DFQATT and CDR2 is SNEGSKA (reference sequence). The CDR3: CSAKGWEGTEAFF. The CDR3 DNA is TGCAGTGCTAAGGGGTGGGAGGGCACTGAAGCTTTCTTT.

The rearrangement joins TRBV30 to TRBJ2-1; D remains unclear. V was pared by 4 bases and J by 2 bases, with 3 bases between. Germline V gene lookup returns CDR1 GTSNPN and CDR2 SVGIG (reference sequence). This CDR3 is 11 amino acids long. The CDR3 region is CAWKAYNEQFF. Written as DNA, the CDR3 is TGTGCCTGGAAGGCCTACAATGAGCAGTTCTTC.